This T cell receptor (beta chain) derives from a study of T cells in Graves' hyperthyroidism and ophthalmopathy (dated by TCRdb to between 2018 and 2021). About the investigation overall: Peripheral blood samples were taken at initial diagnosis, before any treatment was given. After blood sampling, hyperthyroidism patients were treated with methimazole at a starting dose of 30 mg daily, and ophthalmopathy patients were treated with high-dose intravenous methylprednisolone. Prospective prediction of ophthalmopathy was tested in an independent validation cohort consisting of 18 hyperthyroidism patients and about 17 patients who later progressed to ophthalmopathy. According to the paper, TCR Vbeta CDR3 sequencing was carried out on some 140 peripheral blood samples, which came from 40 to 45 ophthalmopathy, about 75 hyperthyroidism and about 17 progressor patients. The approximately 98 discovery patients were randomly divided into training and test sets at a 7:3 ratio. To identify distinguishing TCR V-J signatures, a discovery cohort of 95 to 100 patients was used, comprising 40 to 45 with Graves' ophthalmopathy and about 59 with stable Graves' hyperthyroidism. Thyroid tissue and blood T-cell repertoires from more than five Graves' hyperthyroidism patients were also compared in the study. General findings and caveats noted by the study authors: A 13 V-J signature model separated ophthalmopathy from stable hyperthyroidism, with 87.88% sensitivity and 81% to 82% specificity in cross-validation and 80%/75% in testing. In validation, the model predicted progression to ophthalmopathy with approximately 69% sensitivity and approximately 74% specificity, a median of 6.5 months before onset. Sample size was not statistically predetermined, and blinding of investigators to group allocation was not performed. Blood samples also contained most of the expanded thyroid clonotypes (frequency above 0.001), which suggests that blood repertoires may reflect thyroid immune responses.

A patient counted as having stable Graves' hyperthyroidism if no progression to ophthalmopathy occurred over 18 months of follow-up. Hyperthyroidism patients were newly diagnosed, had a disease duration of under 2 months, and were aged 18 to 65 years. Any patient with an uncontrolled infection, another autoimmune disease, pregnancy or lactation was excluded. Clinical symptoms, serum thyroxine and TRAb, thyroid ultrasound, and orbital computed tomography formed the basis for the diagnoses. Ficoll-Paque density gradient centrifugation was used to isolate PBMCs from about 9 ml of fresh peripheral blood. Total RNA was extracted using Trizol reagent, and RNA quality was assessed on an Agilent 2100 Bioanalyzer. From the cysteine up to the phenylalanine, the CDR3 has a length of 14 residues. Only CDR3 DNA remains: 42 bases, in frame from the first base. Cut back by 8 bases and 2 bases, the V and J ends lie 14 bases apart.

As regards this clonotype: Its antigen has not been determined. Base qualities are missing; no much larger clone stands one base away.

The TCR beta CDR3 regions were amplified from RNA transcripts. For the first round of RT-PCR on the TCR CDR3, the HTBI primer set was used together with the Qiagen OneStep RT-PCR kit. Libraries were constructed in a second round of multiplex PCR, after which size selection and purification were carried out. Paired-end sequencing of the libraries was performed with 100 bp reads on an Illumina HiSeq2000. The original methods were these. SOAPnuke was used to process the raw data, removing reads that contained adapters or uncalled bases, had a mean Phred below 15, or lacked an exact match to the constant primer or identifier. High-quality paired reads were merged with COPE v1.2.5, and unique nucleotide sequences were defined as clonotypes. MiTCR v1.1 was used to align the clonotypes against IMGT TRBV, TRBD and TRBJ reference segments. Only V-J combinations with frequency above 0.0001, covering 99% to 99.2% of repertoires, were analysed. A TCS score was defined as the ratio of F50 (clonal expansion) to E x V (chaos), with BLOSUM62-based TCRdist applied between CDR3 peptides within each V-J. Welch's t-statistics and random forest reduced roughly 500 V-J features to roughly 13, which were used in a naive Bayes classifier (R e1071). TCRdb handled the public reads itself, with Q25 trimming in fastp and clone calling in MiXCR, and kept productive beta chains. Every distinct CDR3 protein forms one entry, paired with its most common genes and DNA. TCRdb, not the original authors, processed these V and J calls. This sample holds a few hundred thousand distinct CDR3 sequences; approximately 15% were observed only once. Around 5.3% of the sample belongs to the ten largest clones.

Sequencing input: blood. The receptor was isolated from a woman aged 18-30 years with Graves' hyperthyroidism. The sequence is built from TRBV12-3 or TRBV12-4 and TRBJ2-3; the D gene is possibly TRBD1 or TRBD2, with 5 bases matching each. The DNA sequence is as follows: TGTGCCAGCGGATTGGGGGTTTTCACAGATACGCAGTATTTT. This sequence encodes CASGLGVFTDTQYF.